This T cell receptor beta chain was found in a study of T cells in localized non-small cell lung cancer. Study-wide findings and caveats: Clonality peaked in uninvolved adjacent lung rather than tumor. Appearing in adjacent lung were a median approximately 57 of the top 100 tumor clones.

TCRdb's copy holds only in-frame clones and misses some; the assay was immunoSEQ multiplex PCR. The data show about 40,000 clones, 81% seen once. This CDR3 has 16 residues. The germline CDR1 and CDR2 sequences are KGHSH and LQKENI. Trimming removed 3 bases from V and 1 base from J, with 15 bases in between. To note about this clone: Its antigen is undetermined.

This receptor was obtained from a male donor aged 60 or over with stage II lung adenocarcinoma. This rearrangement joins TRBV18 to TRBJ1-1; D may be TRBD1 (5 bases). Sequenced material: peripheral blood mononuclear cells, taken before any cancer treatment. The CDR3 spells CASSPMGGLRNTEAFF. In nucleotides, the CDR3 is TGTGCCAGCTCACCGATGGGGGGTCTACGGAACACTGAAGCTTTCTTT.